A single sample gave rise to the 6 T cell receptor beta chains below, sequenced in a study of T-cell memory formation after mild COVID-19. TCRdb re-derived calls from the 5' RACE reads in MiXCR, one entry per CDR3 protein. The repertoire holds around 250,000 distinct CDR3 sequences, 15% to 20% seen once, with 22% in the top ten. The source material was PBMCs or a T cell subset sorted from them (not recorded which). The receptors originated from a man younger than 30 who had mild COVID-19 (a few samples of this study predate the infection). Cell type and time point are not known.

The gene calls are TRBV7-2 and TRBJ2-2; perhaps TRBD1 as D (5 bases). Trimming took off 5 bases at V and 4 bases at J, with 17 bases between the two ends. Germline values: CDR1 SGHTA, CDR2 FQGNSA. The CDR3 consists of 16 residues. The CDR3 here is CASSGLKGASTGELFF. The CDR3 nucleotides are TGTGCCAGCAGCGGCCTAAAAGGGGCGAGCACCGGGGAGCTGTTTTTT.

This clonotype showed up just once. The rearrangement links TRBV10-3 to TRBJ2-3; 12 nucleotides agree with TRBD2. V lost 0 bases to trimming and J lost 4 bases; unmatched junction nucleotides: 5. Germline CDR1 is ENHRY and CDR2 is SYGVKD. CDR3 length equals 17 residues. The CDR3 nucleotides are TGTGCCATCAGTGAGTCGATACTAGCGGGGGGATCAGATACGCAGTATTTT. It is translated as CAISESILAGGSDTQYF.

In this sample, this clonotype turned up a few times. This sequence joins TRBV6-2 or TRBV6-3 and TRBJ2-5, with 8 bases identical to TRBD2. The CDR3 extends over 14 amino acids. Germline V gene lookup returns CDR1 MNHEY and CDR2 SVGEGT. The V segment lost 5 bases and the J segment 4 bases; nucleotides outside the gene matches: 6. The chain's CDR3 is CASSRSGGGETQYF. CDR3 DNA sequence: TGTGCCAGCAGTCGGAGCGGGGGTGGAGAGACCCAGTACTTC.

There are a few counts of this clonotype. The chain employs TRBV2 and TRBJ2-2; D is ambiguous. Trimming left V 8 bases short and J 4 bases short, with 5 bases between. CDR1 and CDR2 from the germline V gene are SNHLY and FYNNEI. The CDR3 extends over 11 amino acids. The CDR3 bases are TGTGCCAGCGGTCGCACCGGGGAGCTGTTTTTT. Amino acids: CASGRTGELFF.

J is TRBJ1-2 and V is TRBV10-3; the D gene is possibly TRBD1 (5 bases). Trimming removed 4 bases from V and 6 bases from J, with 9 bases in between. Germline V gene data show CDR1 as ENHRY and CDR2 as SYGVKD. This CDR3 is built from 12 residues. The CDR3 region is CAISGGENGYTF. The CDR3 DNA reads as TGTGCCATCAGTGGAGGGGAGAATGGCTACACCTTC.

At least ten counts were recorded for this clonotype. The chain recombines TRBV7-2 with TRBJ2-1; 7 bases line up with TRBD2. Germline V lookup: CDR1 SGHTA, CDR2 FQGNSA. The CDR3 spans 15 residues. The junction had 7 bases not matched to a gene; V was cut back by 2 bases and J by 6 bases. DNA for the CDR3: TGTGCCAGCAGCTTAAGGGCTAGCGGCCTCAATGAGCAGTTCTTC. Protein product: CASSLRASGLNEQFF.